This TCR beta chain came from a study of Ad26.COV2.S vaccination and SARS-CoV-2 variants. Method: immunoSEQ multiplex PCR; TCRdb's copy keeps in-frame clones and lacks some. The sample includes hundreds of thousands of clones, 80% to 90% of them seen just once. Treatment described: around 19 received Ad26.COV2.S at low or high dose, single or two shots; 5 received placebo; per-sample allocation not given. Collection of the samples took place on day 63 after the first injection of vaccine or placebo. Donor was an adult aged 18-55 years in Boston. This clone is a singleton in its sample. V lost 1 base and J lost 6; bases outside the gene matches: 5. The CDR3 is 14 residues long. The germline gives CDR1 LGHDT, CDR2 YNNKEL (reference sequence).

The receptor's source is a person aged 18-65 years who received the Ad26.COV2.S COVID-19 vaccine or a placebo. The chain joins TRBV3-1 (or the pseudogene TRBV3-2) to TRBJ2-7, with 8 bases lining up with TRBD1. The sequencing here drew on peripheral blood, taken in a trial of Ad26.COV2.S vaccine versus placebo. CDR3 in DNA: TGTGCCAGCAGCCAAGTCAGGGGGCGGGCCGAGCAGTACTTC. It encodes CASSQVRGRAEQYF.